Below, 32 T cell receptor beta chains from the same sample are listed, as sequenced in a study of B cell selection in AIRE deficiency. Regulatory T cells were sorted as CD4+CD25hiCD127low/negative. Libraries were prepared by immunoSEQ multiplex PCR; TCRdb keeps only in-frame clonotypes and omits some of them. The sample records about 18,000 clones, about 92% being singletons. Sequencing used CD4+CD25+ Tregs sorted from PBMCs. The source of these receptors is a human donor in good health.

This clone was observed a few times. V and J are TRBV19 and TRBJ2-7; tentatively, D is TRBD2 (5 bases). V lost 3 bases to trimming and J lost 5 bases, with 11 bases between them. The CDR3 loop spans 13 amino acids. Germline V gene sequence: CDR1 LNHDA, CDR2 SQIVND (reference sequence). DNA for the CDR3: TGTGCCAGTAGTATTAAGCTCGGGGACGAGCAGTACTTC. This encodes CASSIKLGDEQYF.

The V gene is TRBV7-8, the J gene TRBJ1-1; 7 nucleotides line up with TRBD1. Germline V gene lookup returns CDR1 SGHVS and CDR2 FQNEAQ. CDR3 length: 13 residues. Germline trimming cut 3 bases from V and 5 bases from J; bases unmatched to any gene: 3. CDR3 nucleotides: TGTGCCAGCAGCTTGAACAGGGGAACTGAAGCTTTCTTT. The encoded protein is CASSLNRGTEAFF.

J is TRBJ1-5 and V is TRBV30; 8 positions agree with TRBD1. CDR1 and CDR2 (germline): GTSNPN, SVGIG (reference sequence). V was clipped by 2 bases and J by 5 bases; unmatched bases: 5. The CDR3 loop spans 14 amino acids. The CDR3 DNA reads as TGTGCCTGGAGTTGGGGGACAGGCTATCAGCCCCAGCATTTT. This codes for CAWSWGTGYQPQHF.

The chain recombines TRBV5-4 with TRBJ2-5; D gene uncertain. The CDR3 is 14 residues long. The germline CDR1 and CDR2 sequences are SGHNT and YYREEE (reference sequence). The V end lost 0 bases, the J end lost 1 base, and 7 bases lay between the germline ends. CDR3 DNA sequence: TGTGCCAGCAGCTTGGTGGCAGCCCAAGAGACCCAGTACTTC. This gives the protein CASSLVAAQETQYF.

V and J are TRBV5-1 and TRBJ2-7; 7 bases line up with TRBD2. The J segment lost 1 base and the V segment lost 0 bases, leaving 4 bases of the junction unmatched. Germline V CDR1 and CDR2: SGHRS, YFSETQ. The CDR3 runs to 15 residues. The CDR3 protein is CASSLGAGVSYEQYF. In nucleotides, the CDR3 is TGCGCCAGCAGCTTGGGGGCGGGAGTTTCCTACGAGCAGTACTTC.

The chain has TRBV28 and TRBJ2-6, with 9 nucleotides matching TRBD2. The CDR3 spans 18 residues. Germline V gives CDR1 MDHEN, CDR2 SYDVKM. V shed 6 bases and J 2 bases; nucleotides not matched to a gene: 11. CDR3: CASSLLGGRAAGANVLTF. DNA for the CDR3: TGTGCCAGCAGCCTTCTTGGCGGGAGGGCCGCTGGGGCCAACGTCCTGACTTTC.

V gene TRBV7-3 combines with J gene TRBJ2-1; unclear D gene. The germline CDR1 and CDR2 sequences are SGHTA and FQGTGA. CDR3 length equals 13 residues. Trimming took 5 bases from V and 11 from J, leaving 16 bases between them. The CDR3 is CASSPPLEPKQFF. In DNA, the CDR3 is TGTGCCAGCAGCCCCCCCCTGGAGCCTAAGCAGTTCTTC.

This rearrangement joins TRBV4-1 to TRBJ2-2; no reliable D call. The germline V gene encodes CDR1 MGHRA and CDR2 YSYEKL. V shed 1 base and J shed 9 bases, with 15 bases lying between them. The CDR3 has 15 residues. CDR3 bases: TGCGCCAGCAGCCAAGCCACAAGCCGCCCCCGGGAGCTGTTTTTT. Translation gives CASSQATSRPRELFF.

The CDR3 DNA follows: TGTGCCAGCAGTTACGAGGGGGGCTATGGCTACACCTTC. As protein: CASSYEGGYGYTF. The V and J genes are TRBV6-5 and TRBJ1-2; maybe TRBD1 (6 bases). Germline CDR1 MNHEY, CDR2 SVGAGI. CDR3 length equals 13 residues. V was clipped by 2 bases and J by 4 bases, with 8 bases between them.

The V gene is TRBV11-2, the J gene TRBJ1-6; 9 bases align to TRBD1. CDR3 size: 15 residues. Germline V CDR1 and CDR2: SGHAT, FQNNGV. The ends lost 1 base at V and 9 bases at J; junction bases unmatched: 4. The chain's CDR3 is CASSLVVTGGSPLHF. CDR3 DNA sequence: TGTGCCAGCAGCTTAGTCGTGACAGGGGGTTCACCCCTCCACTTT.

The J gene is TRBJ2-2, the V gene TRBV7-2; 11 positions agree with TRBD2. The germline CDR1 and CDR2 sequences are SGHTA and FQGNSA. This CDR3 region has 15 residues. V gave up 5 bases and J gave up 8 bases; unmatched junction bases: 7. The CDR3, as DNA: TGTGCCAGCAGCCTCCTGGGACTAGCGGTTGGGGAGCTGTTTTTT. It is translated as CASSLLGLAVGELFF.

This chain joins TRBV6-1 and TRBJ1-5; the D gene is possibly TRBD1 (5 bases). The CDR3 covers 16 residues. CDR1 and CDR2 from the germline V gene are MNHNS and SASEGT. Trimming removed 1 base from V and 6 bases from J, with 16 bases in between. The CDR3 DNA reads as TGTGCCAGCAGTGAAGTGTGGGCAGGGACGGGTCAGCCCCAGCATTTT. Its translation is CASSEVWAGTGQPQHF.

V and J are TRBV30 and TRBJ2-7; TRBD1 matches 9 bases. Germline-derived CDR1 and CDR2 are GTSNPN and SVGIG (reference sequence). The CDR3 runs to 15 residues. V gave up 0 bases and J gave up 7 bases; unmatched junction bases: 10. DNA of the CDR3: TGTGCCTGGAGTGTACCTTACAGGGGGCAAGGGGAGCAGTACTTC. Translation: CAWSVPYRGQGEQYF.

V gene TRBV6-5 combines with J gene TRBJ1-2; 7 bases line up with TRBD1. The CDR3 runs to 15 residues. CDR1 and CDR2 from the germline V gene are MNHEY and SVGAGI. The J segment lost 8 bases and the V segment lost 2 bases, leaving 11 bases of the junction unmatched. CDR3 residues: CASSYRDSQGWGYTF. In DNA form, the CDR3 reads TGTGCCAGCAGTTACCGGGACAGTCAAGGGTGGGGCTACACCTTC.

This clone was seen only once. This sample also contains other DNA sequences that code for the same CDR3. The chain recombines TRBV6-5 with TRBJ2-7; the D gene is possibly TRBD1 (6 bases). Germline V gene lookup returns CDR1 MNHEY and CDR2 SVGAGI. CDR3 length: 15 amino acids. V was shortened by 6 bases and J by 2 bases, with 17 bases between the two germline ends. CDR3 loop: CASRQQGYPTYEQYF. CDR3 nucleotide sequence: TGTGCCAGCAGACAACAGGGTTACCCTACCTACGAGCAGTACTTC.

The chain joins TRBV7-9 to TRBJ2-5; no clear D gene. Trimming pared 1 base from V and 1 base from J, leaving 13 bases between. This CDR3 region has 16 residues. Germline CDR1 reads SEHNR; CDR2 reads FQNEAQ (reference sequence). CDR3 sequence: CASSLGAGHFQETQYF. CDR3 coding DNA: TGTGCCAGCAGCTTAGGGGCCGGGCACTTCCAAGAGACCCAGTACTTC.

The sample holds a few counts of this clone. The chain joins TRBV7-7 to TRBJ2-2, with 8 nucleotides matching TRBD1. The trim removed 8 bases at V and 3 bases at J, leaving 2 bases unmatched. Per germline, CDR1 SSHAT and CDR2 FNYEAQ (reference sequence). This CDR3 has 13 residues. CDR3 amino acids: CASGQGHTGELFF. The CDR3 DNA is TGTGCCAGCGGACAGGGCCACACCGGGGAGCTGTTTTTT. Using reference TRBV7-7 and TRBJ2-2 for the parts outside the CDR3, the full variable domain is GAGVSQSPRYKVTKRGQDVTLRCDPISSHATLYWYQQALGQGPEFLTYFNYEAQPDKSGLPSDRFSAERPEGSISTLTIQRTEQRDSAMYRCASGQGHTGELFFGEGSRLTVL.

J is TRBJ1-1 and V is TRBV6-5, with unresolved D. Germline CDR1 reads MNHEY; CDR2 reads SVGAGI. This CDR3 has 12 residues. The germline V and J ends were trimmed by 8 bases and 5 bases, with 12 bases remaining between them. The CDR3 here is CASGRRRTEAFF. Written as DNA, the CDR3 is TGTGCCAGCGGGAGACGGAGGACTGAAGCTTTCTTT.

The V gene is TRBV5-4, the J gene TRBJ2-1; 9 bases fit TRBD2. Germline V gives CDR1 SGHNT, CDR2 YYREEE (reference sequence). V lost 5 bases to trimming and J lost 4 bases; unmatched junction nucleotides: 4. CDR3 length: 14 amino acids. CDR3 nucleotides: TGTGCCAGCAGGCGGGAGGGCCTTTACAATGAGCAGTTCTTC. Translated, it gives CASRREGLYNEQFF.

The chain has TRBV6-1 and TRBJ2-3; no definite D call. The ends were cut back, 6 bases at V and 2 bases at J, with 9 bases in the middle. The CDR3 loop spans 13 amino acids. CDR1 is MNHNS and CDR2 is SASEGT in the germline V gene. CDR3 protein: CASRHTSTDTQYF. For the CDR3, the DNA is TGTGCCAGCAGACACACGTCCACAGATACGCAGTATTTT.

The count of this clone is one. The V gene is TRBV15, the J gene TRBJ1-2; maybe TRBD1 (6 bases). There are 13 residues in the CDR3. Trimming cost V 3 bases and J 4 bases, with 9 bases left between them. In germline, CDR1 is LNHNV, CDR2 YYDKDF (reference sequence). The CDR3, as DNA: TGTGCCACCAGCAGTACAGGGTTCTATGGCTACACCTTC. Translation: CATSSTGFYGYTF.

This chain connects TRBV5-1 to TRBJ2-3; 14 bases are a match to TRBD2. V was pared by 0 bases and J by 2 bases, with 17 bases of the junction left unmatched. This CDR3 is built from 22 residues. CDR1 is SGHRS, CDR2 YFSETQ, per germline. CDR3 bases: TGCGCCAGCAGCTTGGGCTGGACTAGCGGGAGGACCTCCCATTTCTCCACAGATACGCAGTATTTT. It encodes CASSLGWTSGRTSHFSTDTQYF.

The gene calls are TRBV5-8 and TRBJ1-5, with no clear D. CDR3 length: 15 amino acids. In germline, CDR1 is SGHTS, CDR2 YDEGEE. Trimming left V 0 bases short and J 0 bases short, with 7 bases between. The CDR3 spells CASSLGVYSNQPQHF. The CDR3 bases are TGTGCCAGCAGCTTGGGGGTTTATAGCAATCAGCCCCAGCATTTT.

CDR3 sequence: CASSQPLAGGIDEQFF. The CDR3 DNA reads as TGTGCCAGCAGCCAACCACTAGCGGGAGGTATAGATGAGCAGTTCTTC. The chain uses TRBV14 and TRBJ2-1; TRBD2 matches 12 bases. The CDR3 is 16 residues long. From germline, CDR1 is SGHDN and CDR2 FVKESK. The junction had 7 bases not matched to a gene; V was cut back by 2 bases and J by 8 bases.

The chain links TRBV5-1 to TRBJ1-5, with 7 bases identical to TRBD1. The V and J ends lost 7 bases and 5 bases, in that order; junction bases with no gene match: 6. Germline V gives CDR1 SGHRS, CDR2 YFSETQ. This CDR3 contains 13 residues. The CDR3 spells CASRDREDQPQHF. The CDR3 DNA follows: TGCGCCAGCCGCGACAGGGAAGATCAGCCCCAGCATTTT.

The V gene is TRBV23-1, the J gene TRBJ2-1; no reliable D call. TRBV23-1 falls under the ORF class, with uncertain function. V lost 6 bases and J 6 bases, leaving 3 bases between the germline ends. The CDR3 loop spans 10 amino acids. Written as DNA, the CDR3 is TGCGCCAGCAGCCGCAATGAGCAGTTCTTC. Translation gives CASSRNEQFF.

The chain uses TRBV6-6 and TRBJ1-3; no definite D call. The germline gives CDR1 MNHNY, CDR2 SVGAGI (reference sequence). The CDR3 is made up of 15 amino acids. Trimming stripped 2 bases from V and 5 bases from J, with 13 bases between. The CDR3 DNA sequence: TGTGCCAGCAGTTACCTGGTCGGCCGGAGAAACACCATATATTTT. This translates into CASSYLVGRRNTIYF.

The rearrangement joins TRBV7-2 to TRBJ2-5, with D possibly being TRBD2 (6 bases). Germline V CDR1 and CDR2: SGHTA, FQGNSA. V gave up 5 bases and J gave up 1 base, with 14 bases separating them. This CDR3 region has 15 residues. CDR3 amino acids: CASSVLGTFQETQYF. The DNA for the CDR3 is TGTGCCAGCAGCGTACTCGGGACTTTCCAAGAGACCCAGTACTTC.

The chain is built from TRBV15 and TRBJ2-2, with 16 bases lining up with TRBD2. This CDR3 contains 21 residues. After removal of 1 base from V and 1 base from J, the junction contained 9 bases not matched to a gene. Germline V gene lookup returns CDR1 LNHNV and CDR2 YYDKDF (reference sequence). The DNA for the CDR3 is TGTGCCACCAGCAGAGTGGGGGGGACTAGCGGGAGGGCCTGGAACACCGGGGAGCTGTTTTTT. Protein product: CATSRVGGTSGRAWNTGELFF.

This clone was observed once. The chain links TRBV7-7 to TRBJ1-2, with D possibly matching TRBD1 (6 bases). This CDR3 is 13 amino acids long. Trimming removed 5 bases from V and 4 bases from J, with 11 bases in between. Per the germline V gene, CDR1 is SSHAT and CDR2 is FNYEAQ (reference sequence). The CDR3 loop is CASSPLGAYGYTF. CDR3 nucleotides: TGTGCCAGCAGCCCCTTGGGGGCCTATGGCTACACCTTC.

V usage is TRBV5-4 and J usage is TRBJ2-3; no definite D call. Germline V gene data show CDR1 as SGHNT and CDR2 as YYREEE (reference sequence). The germline V and J ends were trimmed by 4 bases and 2 bases, with 8 bases remaining between them. The CDR3 loop spans 13 amino acids. The CDR3 DNA reads as TGTGCCAGCAGCCCCCGGGTCACAGATACGCAGTATTTT. Amino acid sequence: CASSPRVTDTQYF. The full variable domain, completed using reference TRBV5-4 and TRBJ2-3, is ETGVTQSPTHLIKTRGQQVTLRCSSQSGHNTVSWYQQALGQGPQFIFQYYREEENGRGNFPPRFSGLQFPNYSSELNVNALELDDSALYLCASSPRVTDTQYFGPGTRLTVL.

V gene TRBV6-5 combines with J gene TRBJ2-5; D uncertain. CDR3 size: 13 residues. V lost 2 bases, J lost 4 bases, and 8 bases lay in between. Per germline, CDR1 MNHEY and CDR2 SVGAGI. CDR3 DNA sequence: TGTGCCAGCAGTTACGCCCCCAGAGAGACCCAGTACTTC. Its translation: CASSYAPRETQYF.